A selection of T cell receptor beta chains follows, all from one sample in a study of technical replicates of blood from several donors. TCRdb's table, derived via immunoSEQ multiplex PCR, lists solely in-frame clones and lacks some. The sample holds 75,000 to 90,000 clones, 93% seen once. The sequencing input was T cells isolated from PBMCs. These TCRs come from a human donor in good health. Each CDR3 is given with its conserved first and last residue. Each record gives: V gene, CDR3 protein.

TRBV6-5 | CATQVGRNTEAFF
TRBV27 | CASSPYSGTNTGELFF
TRBV2 | CASIRTASTDTQYF
TRBV14 | CASSQALHANTDTQYF
TRBV4-1 | CASSLTGATEAFF
TRBV2 | CASSLLDRGSPLHF
TRBV5-1 | CASSLGGQRRTALGDTQYF
TRBV2 | CASLLETAGETQYF
TRBV2 | CASGRNGGGTDTQYF
TRBV5-4 | CASSSSGQSTDTQYF
TRBV6-4 | CASSDSGQNTGELFF
TRBV5-1 | CASSSPEIAGVYTQYF
TRBV6-1 | CASSDGSKYKAFF
TRBV4-1 | CASSQEGQGGTEAFF
TRBV2 | CASSDASGTQETQYF
TRBV2 | CASLGSGEPQETQYF
TRBV29-1 | CSVVGGSIGEAFF
TRBV5-6 | CASSLEGPGTGANYGYTF
TRBV5-4 | CASSKYRGPYGYTF
TRBV27 | CASSLPGIAEAFF
TRBV5-1 | CASSLGQGAAQETQYF
TRBV29-1 | CSAEGAYNEQFF
TRBV5-4 | CASSLAGGGLADTQYF
TRBV11-3 | CASSVGGAGAYEQYF
TRBV28 | CASSLIGGGSFVYEQYF
TRBV5-1 | CASSSGVAGVTDTQYF
TRBV4-1 | CASSQVQLNTEAFF
TRBV4-2 | CASSQVAGGRRVTGELFF
TRBV28 | CASTLQSLRVQYF
TRBV28 | CASSPSRGELFF
TRBV11-1 | CASSLLIGTGASEAFF
TRBV7-9 | CASTLSLGQGAYF
TRBV19 | CASGHRGTGGEQFF
TRBV5-5 | CASSFGQESYWGSYEQYF
TRBV7-9 | CASSLTGPREQYF
TRBV4-1 | CASSQDGLFGTEAFF
TRBV28 | CASSYQASEQFF
TRBV6-5 | CASSSRGQPQHF
TRBV18 | CASSLQDSREQYF
TRBV5-1 | CASSFGGARVDNEQFF
TRBV2 | CASSGTGRREQYF